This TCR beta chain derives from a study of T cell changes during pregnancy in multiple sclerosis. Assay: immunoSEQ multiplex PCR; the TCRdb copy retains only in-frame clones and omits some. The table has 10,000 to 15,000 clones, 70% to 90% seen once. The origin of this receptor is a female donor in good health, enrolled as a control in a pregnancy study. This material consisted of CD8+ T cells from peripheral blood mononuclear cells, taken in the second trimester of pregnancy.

The CDR3 sequence is CASSVTQGLTEAFF. The CDR3 nucleotides read TGTGCCAGCAGCGTAACCCAGGGACTCACTGAAGCTTTCTTT. V is TRBV9 and J is TRBJ1-1; a possible D gene is TRBD1 (5 bases). Germline CDR1 reads SGDLS; CDR2 reads YYNGEE. CDR3 length: 14 amino acids. Deletions cut 1 base from V and 4 bases from J, with 11 bases between.